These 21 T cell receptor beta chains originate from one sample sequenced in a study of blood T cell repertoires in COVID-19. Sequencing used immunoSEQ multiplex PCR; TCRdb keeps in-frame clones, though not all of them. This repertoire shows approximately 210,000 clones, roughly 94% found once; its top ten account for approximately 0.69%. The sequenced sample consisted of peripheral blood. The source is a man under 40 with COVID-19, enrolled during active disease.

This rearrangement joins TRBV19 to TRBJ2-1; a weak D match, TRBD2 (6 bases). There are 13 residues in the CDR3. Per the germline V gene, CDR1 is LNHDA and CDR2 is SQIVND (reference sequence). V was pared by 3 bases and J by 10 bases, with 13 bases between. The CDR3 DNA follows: TGTGCCAGTAGTATTCGGGGGATAGACGAGCAGTTCTTC. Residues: CASSIRGIDEQFF.

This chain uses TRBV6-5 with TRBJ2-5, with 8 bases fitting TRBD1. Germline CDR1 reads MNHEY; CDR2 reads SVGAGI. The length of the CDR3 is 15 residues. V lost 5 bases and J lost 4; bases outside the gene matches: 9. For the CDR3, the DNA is TGTGCCAGCAGTACAGACAGGGGAAGGCCAGAGACCCAGTACTTC. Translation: CASSTDRGRPETQYF.

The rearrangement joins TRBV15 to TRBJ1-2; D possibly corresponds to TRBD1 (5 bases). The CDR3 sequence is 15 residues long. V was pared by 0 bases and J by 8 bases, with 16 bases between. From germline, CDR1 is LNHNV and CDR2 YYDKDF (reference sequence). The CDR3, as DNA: TGTGCCACCAGCAGAGAAATAGGGGATCAGCTGGGCTACACCTTC. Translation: CATSREIGDQLGYTF.

CDR3 loop: CASSLYPISGGQGLNEQFF. The CDR3 nucleotides are TGTGCCAGCAGTTTATACCCCATTTCAGGGGGACAGGGTCTCAATGAGCAGTTCTTC. The V gene is TRBV27, the J gene TRBJ2-1; 9 nucleotides align to TRBD1. This CDR3 comprises 19 residues. The V segment lost 1 base and the J segment 6 bases; nucleotides outside the gene matches: 16. Germline V CDR1 and CDR2: MNHEY, SMNVEV (reference sequence).

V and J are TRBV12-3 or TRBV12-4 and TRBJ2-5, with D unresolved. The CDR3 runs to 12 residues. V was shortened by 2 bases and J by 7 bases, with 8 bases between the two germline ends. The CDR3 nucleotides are TGTGCCAGCAGTTTACTTATCGGGACCCAGTACTTC. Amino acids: CASSLLIGTQYF.

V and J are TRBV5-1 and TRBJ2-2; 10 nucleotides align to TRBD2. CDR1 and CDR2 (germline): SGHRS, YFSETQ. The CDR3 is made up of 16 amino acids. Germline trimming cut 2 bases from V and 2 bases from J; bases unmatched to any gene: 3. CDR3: CASSFVAGGNTGELFF. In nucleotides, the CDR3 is TGCGCCAGCAGCTTCGTAGCGGGGGGAAACACCGGGGAGCTGTTTTTT. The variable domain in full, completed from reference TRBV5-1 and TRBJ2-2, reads KAGVTQTPRYLIKTRGQQVTLSCSPISGHRSVSWYQQTPGQGLQFLFEYFSETQRNKGNFPGRFSGRQFSNSRSEMNVSTLELGDSALYLCASSFVAGGNTGELFFGEGSRLTVL.

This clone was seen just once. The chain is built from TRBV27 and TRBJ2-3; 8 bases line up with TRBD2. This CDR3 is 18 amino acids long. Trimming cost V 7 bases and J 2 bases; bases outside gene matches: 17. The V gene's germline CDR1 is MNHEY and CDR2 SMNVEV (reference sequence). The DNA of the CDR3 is TGTGCCAGCAATCCCCAGGGCGGGGGGACTACACCCACAGATACGCAGTATTTT. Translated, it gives CASNPQGGGTTPTDTQYF.

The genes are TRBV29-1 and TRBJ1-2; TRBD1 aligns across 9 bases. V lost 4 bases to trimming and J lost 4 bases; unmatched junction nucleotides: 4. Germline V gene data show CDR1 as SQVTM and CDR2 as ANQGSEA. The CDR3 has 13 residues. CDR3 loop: CSVAPGQGYGYTF. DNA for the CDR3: TGCAGCGTTGCCCCGGGACAGGGCTATGGCTACACCTTC.

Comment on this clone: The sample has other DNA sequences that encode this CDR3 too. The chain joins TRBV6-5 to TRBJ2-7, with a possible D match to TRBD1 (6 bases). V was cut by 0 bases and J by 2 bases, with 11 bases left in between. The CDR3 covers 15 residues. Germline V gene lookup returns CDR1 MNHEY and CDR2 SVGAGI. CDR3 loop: CASSYSGQGTYEQYF. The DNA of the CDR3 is TGTGCCAGCAGTTACTCAGGGCAGGGGACCTACGAGCAGTACTTC.

Here the CDR3 DNA reads TGTGCCATCAGTGACGACACCGCTAACTATGGCTACACCTTC. The encoded protein is CAISDDTANYGYTF. The V call is TRBV10-3, the J call TRBJ1-2, with D unresolved. This CDR3 contains 14 residues. Germline CDR1 and CDR2: ENHRY and SYGVKD. The V end was cut by 3 bases, the J end by 0 bases, with 8 bases between.

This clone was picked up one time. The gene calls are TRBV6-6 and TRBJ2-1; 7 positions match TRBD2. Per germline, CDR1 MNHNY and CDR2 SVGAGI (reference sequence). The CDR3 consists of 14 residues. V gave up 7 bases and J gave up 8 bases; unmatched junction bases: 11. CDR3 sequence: CASKREGRLDEQFF. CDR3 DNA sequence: TGTGCCAGCAAAAGGGAGGGGCGGTTAGATGAGCAGTTCTTC.

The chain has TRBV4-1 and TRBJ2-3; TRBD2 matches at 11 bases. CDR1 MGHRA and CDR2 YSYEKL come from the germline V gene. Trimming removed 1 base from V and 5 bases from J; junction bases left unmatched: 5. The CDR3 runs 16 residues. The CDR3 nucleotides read TGCGCCAGCAGCCAAGTTTGGCTAGCGGGGGGAGATACGCAGTATTTT. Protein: CASSQVWLAGGDTQYF.

CDR3 bases: TGTGCCAGCAGCGGGGACAGCCAGCTTCCGTACTTC. Protein product: CASSGDSQLPYF. The chain combines TRBV3-1 (or the pseudogene TRBV3-2) with TRBJ2-5; 7 nucleotides line up with TRBD1. Germline CDR1 and CDR2: LGHDT and YNNKEL (reference sequence). There are 12 residues in the CDR3. Trimming at V came to 5 bases and at J to 13 bases, leaving 10 bases not matched to a gene.

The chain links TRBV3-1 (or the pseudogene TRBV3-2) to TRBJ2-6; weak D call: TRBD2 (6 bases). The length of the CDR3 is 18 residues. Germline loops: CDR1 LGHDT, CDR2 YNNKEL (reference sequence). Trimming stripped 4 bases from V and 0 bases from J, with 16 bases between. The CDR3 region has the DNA TGTGCCAGCAGCCTAGGCGGGGCCGTGAGCTCTGGGGCCAACGTCCTGACTTTC. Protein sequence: CASSLGGAVSSGANVLTF.

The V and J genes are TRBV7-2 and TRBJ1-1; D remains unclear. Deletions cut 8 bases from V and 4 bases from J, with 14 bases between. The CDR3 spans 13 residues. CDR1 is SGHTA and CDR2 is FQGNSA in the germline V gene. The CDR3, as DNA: TGTGCCAGCGCCCCGGGGAGAGGCACTGAAGCTTTCTTT. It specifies CASAPGRGTEAFF.

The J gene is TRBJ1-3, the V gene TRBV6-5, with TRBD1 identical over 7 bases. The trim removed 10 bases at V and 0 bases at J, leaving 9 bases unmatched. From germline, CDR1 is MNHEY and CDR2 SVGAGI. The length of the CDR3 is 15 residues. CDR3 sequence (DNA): TGTGCCACTAGGGGACAGCCAAGCTCTGGAAACACCATATATTTT. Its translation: CATRGQPSSGNTIYF.

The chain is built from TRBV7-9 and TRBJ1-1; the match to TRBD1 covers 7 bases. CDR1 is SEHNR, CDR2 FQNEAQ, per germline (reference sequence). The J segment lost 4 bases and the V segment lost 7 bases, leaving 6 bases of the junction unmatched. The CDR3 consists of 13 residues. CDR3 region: CASTWDSGTEAFF. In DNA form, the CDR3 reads TGTGCCAGCACCTGGGACAGCGGCACTGAAGCTTTCTTT.

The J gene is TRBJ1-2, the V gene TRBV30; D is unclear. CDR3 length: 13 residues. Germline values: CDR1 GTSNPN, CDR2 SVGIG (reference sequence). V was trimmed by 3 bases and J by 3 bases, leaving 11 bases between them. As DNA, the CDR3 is TGTGCCTGGAGGCTAGGTCCGGACTATGGCTACACCTTC. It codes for CAWRLGPDYGYTF.

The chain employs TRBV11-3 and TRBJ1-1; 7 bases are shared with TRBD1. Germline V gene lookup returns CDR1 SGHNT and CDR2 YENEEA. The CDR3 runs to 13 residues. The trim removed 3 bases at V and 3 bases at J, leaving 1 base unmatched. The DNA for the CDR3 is TGTGCCAGCAGCTTCACAGGGGACACTGAAGCTTTCTTT. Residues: CASSFTGDTEAFF.

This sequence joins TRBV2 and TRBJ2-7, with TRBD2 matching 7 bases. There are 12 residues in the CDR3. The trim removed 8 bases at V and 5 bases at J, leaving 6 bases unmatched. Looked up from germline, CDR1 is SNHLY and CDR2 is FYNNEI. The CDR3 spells CASRGRGHEQYF. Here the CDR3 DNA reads TGTGCCAGCCGTGGGAGGGGCCACGAGCAGTACTTC. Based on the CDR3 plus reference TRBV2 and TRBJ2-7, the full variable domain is EPEVTQTPSHQVTQMGQEVILRCVPISNHLYFYWYRQILGQKVEFLVSFYNNEISEKSEIFDDQFSVERPDGSNFTLKIRSTKLEDSAMYFCASRGRGHEQYFGPGTRLTVT.

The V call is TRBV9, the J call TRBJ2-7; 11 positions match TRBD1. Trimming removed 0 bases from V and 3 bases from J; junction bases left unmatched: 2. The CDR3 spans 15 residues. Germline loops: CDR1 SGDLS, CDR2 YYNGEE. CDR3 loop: CASSVGTGGVYEQYF. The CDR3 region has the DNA TGTGCCAGCAGCGTAGGGACAGGGGGCGTCTACGAGCAGTACTTC.